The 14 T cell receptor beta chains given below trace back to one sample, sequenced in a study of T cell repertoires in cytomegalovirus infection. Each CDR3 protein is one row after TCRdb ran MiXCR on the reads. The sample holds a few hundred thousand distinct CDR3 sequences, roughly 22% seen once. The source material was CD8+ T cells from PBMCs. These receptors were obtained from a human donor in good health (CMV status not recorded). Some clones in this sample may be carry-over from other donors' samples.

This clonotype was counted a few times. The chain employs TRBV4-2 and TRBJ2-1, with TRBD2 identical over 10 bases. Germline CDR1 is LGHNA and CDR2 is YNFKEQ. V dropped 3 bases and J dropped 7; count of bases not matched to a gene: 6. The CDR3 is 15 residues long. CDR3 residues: CASSHLASGGNEQFF. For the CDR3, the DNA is TGTGCCAGCAGCCATTTGGCTAGCGGGGGAAATGAGCAGTTCTTC.

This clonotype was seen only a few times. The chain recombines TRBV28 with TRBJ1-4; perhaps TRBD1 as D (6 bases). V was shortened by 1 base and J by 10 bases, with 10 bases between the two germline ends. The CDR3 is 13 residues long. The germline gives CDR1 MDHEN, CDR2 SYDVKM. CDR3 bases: TGTGCCAGCAGTTTATTAGGGGGAGGAAAACTGTTTTTT. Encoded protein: CASSLLGGGKLFF.

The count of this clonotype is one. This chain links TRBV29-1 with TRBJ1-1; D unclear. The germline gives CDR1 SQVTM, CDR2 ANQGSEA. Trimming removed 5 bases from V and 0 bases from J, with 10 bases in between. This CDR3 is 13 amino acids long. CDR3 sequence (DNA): TGCAGCGTTTGGACGGTCATGAACACTGAAGCTTTCTTT. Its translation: CSVWTVMNTEAFF.

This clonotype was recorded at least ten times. CDR3 sequence (DNA): TGTGCCAGCAGTGAATTGATGCTAGCGGGGGGCCCTCTGAACACCGGGGAGCTGTTTTTT. Translated: CASSELMLAGGPLNTGELFF. The V and J genes are TRBV25-1 and TRBJ2-2, with TRBD2 identical over 11 bases. The CDR3 consists of 20 residues. Germline V gene lookup returns CDR1 MGHDK and CDR2 SYGVNS. V gave up 1 base and J gave up 1 base; unmatched junction bases: 11.

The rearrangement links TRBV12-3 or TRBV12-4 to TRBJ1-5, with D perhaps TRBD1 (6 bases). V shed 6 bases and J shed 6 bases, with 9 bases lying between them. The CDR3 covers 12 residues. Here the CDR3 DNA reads TGTGCCAGCAGGGAGGGGGGTCAGCCCCAGCATTTT. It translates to CASREGGQPQHF.

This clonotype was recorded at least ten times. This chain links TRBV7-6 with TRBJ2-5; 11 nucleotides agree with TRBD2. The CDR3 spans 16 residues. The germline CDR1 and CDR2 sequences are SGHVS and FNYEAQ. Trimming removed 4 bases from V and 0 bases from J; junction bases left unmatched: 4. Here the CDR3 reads CASSSRLAGNQETQYF. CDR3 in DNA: TGTGCCAGCAGCTCCCGACTAGCGGGGAACCAAGAGACCCAGTACTTC.

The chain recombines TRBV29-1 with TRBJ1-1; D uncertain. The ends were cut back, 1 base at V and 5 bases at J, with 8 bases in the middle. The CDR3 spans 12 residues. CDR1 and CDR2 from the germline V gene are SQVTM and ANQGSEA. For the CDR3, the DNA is TGCAGCGTTGAAGGGGGAGAGACTGAAGCTTTCTTT. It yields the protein CSVEGGETEAFF.

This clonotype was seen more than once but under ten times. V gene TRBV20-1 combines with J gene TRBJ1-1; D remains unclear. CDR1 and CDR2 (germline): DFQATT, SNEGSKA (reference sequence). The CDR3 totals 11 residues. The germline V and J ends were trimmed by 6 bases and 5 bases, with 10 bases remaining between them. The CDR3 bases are TGCAGTGCCCCGGGAGGGACTGAAGCTTTCTTT. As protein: CSAPGGTEAFF.

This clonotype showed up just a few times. CDR3 nucleotide sequence: TGTGCCAGCAGCCTCCGAGTGGGCGGGGGGCCCCTTCCCGGTACGCAGTATTTT. This encodes CASSLRVGGGPLPGTQYF. This sequence joins TRBV7-9 and TRBJ2-3; 8 positions agree with TRBD2. CDR1 is SEHNR, CDR2 FQNEAQ, per germline (reference sequence). This CDR3 is 18 amino acids long. V lost 5 bases, J lost 8 bases, and 21 bases stayed unmatched. Full variable domain (remainder filled in from reference TRBV7-9 and TRBJ2-3): DTGVSQNPRHKITKRGQNVTFRCDPISEHNRLYWYRQTLGQGPEFLTYFQNEAQLEKSRLLSDRFSAERPKGSFSTLEIQRTEQGDSAMYLCASSLRVGGGPLPGTQYFGPGTRLTVL.

The CDR3 nucleotides read TGTGCCAGCAGTGAGCGGCCAGCTAATAATTCACCCCTCCACTTT. This sequence encodes CASSERPANNSPLHF. The chain carries TRBV28 and TRBJ1-6; D gene ambiguous. The germline V gene has CDR1 MDHEN and CDR2 SYDVKM. The CDR3 has 15 residues. V gave up 5 bases and J gave up 5 bases, with 13 bases separating them.

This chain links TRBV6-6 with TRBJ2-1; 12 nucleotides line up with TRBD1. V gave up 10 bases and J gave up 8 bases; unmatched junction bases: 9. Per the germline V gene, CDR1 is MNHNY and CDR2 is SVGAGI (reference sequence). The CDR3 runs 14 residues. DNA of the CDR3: TGTGCCATCGACGGGGGACAGGGGGCCTATGAGCAGTTCTTC. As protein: CAIDGGQGAYEQFF.

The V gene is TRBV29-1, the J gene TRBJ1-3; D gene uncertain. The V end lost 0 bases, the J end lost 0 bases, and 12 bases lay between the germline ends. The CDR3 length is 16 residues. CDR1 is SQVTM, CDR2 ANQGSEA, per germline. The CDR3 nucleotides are TGCAGCGTTGAAGATGAGGCAGGCCCCTCTGGAAACACCATATATTTT. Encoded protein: CSVEDEAGPSGNTIYF.

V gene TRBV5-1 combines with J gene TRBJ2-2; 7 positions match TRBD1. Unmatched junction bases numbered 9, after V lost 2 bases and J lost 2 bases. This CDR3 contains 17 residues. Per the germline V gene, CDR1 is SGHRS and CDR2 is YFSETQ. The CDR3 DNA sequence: TGCGCCAGCAGCTTTCGGGACAGCCTAACTAACACCGGGGAGCTGTTTTTT. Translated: CASSFRDSLTNTGELFF. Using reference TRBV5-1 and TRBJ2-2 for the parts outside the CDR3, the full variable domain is KAGVTQTPRYLIKTRGQQVTLSCSPISGHRSVSWYQQTPGQGLQFLFEYFSETQRNKGNFPGRFSGRQFSNSRSEMNVSTLELGDSALYLCASSFRDSLTNTGELFFGEGSRLTVL.

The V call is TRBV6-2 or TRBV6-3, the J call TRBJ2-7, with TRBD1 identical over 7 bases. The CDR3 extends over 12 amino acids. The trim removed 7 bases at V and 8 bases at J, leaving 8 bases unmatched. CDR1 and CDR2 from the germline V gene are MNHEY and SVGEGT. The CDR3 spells CASTQGVRKQYF. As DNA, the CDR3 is TGTGCCAGCACCCAGGGGGTCCGGAAGCAGTACTTC.